The TCR beta chain under discussion was sequenced for a study of monozygotic twins with inflammatory bowel disease. General study results and limits: The sharing of clonotypes with others was lower in IBD patients than in healthy twins, especially with disease activity.

On this clonotype: Its antigen is unidentified.

This CDR3 comprises 14 residues. Per germline, CDR1 SQVTM and CDR2 ANQGSEA. Every TCR library consumed 3500 ng of total RNA. TCRdb re-called the 5' RACE reads and gives one entry per CDR3 protein, without DNA. Here the sample table reports 420,000 or so distinct CDR3 sequences. This chain joins TRBV29-1 and TRBJ2-3; TCRdb calls TRBD1, which cannot be checked without DNA. The sample was blood. This TCR was recovered from a human donor with ulcerative colitis or Crohn's disease, or a healthy co-twin of an affected twin (not recorded which). CDR3 sequence reads: CSVEIDGAADTQYF.